This T cell receptor beta chain comes out of a study of monozygotic twins with inflammatory bowel disease. Study-level results: IBD patients had lower TCRbeta diversity (inverse Simpson) than healthy co-twins.

Worth noting for this clonotype: Its antigen remains unknown.

From 3,500 to 4,500 ng of total RNA, each TCR library was prepared. TCRdb reanalyzed the 5' RACE reads and collapses them to one entry per CDR3 protein, without DNA. There are around 380,000 distinct CDR3 sequences in the sample, with 2% to 2.5% held by the top ten. Per germline, CDR1 SGHNT and CDR2 YENEEA. The CDR3 spans 16 residues. V usage is TRBV11-3 and J usage is TRBJ2-3; TCRdb indicates TRBD2, and absent DNA this call remains unverified. The TCR originated in a human donor with ulcerative colitis or Crohn's disease, or a healthy co-twin of an affected twin (not recorded which). Sequencing was carried out using blood. This CDR3 reads CASSDRTSGAADTQYF.